A selection of T cell receptor beta chains follows, all from one sample in a study of shared clonotypes between healthy human individuals. Profiling relied on immunoSEQ multiplex PCR, and the TCRdb table lists in-frame clones only, not all of them. The sample contains under 1 million clones, 85% to 95% of which appear only once. Source material: naive CD8+ T cells sorted from blood. The receptors come from a man aged 25-45 years in good health. Both conserved end residues are part of each CDR3. Each record gives: D gene, clone size, V gene, J gene, CDR3 DNA, CDR3 protein. D genes are given only for firm matches. Not all rows give a size; the values are once, few, many and, for expanded clones, a class.

NA,NA,TRBV27,TRBJ2-7,TGTGCCAGCAGTTTATCTACGGGGAGCTCCTACGAGCAGTACTTC,CASSLSTGSSYEQYF
NA,NA,TRBV4-3,TRBJ1-2,TGCGCCAGCAGCCAAGAGGGGGCGCTTGGTGGCTACACCTTC,CASSQEGALGGYTF
TRBD1,NA,TRBV28,TRBJ1-1,TGTGCCAGCAGAGAAAGACAGGGGATGAACACTGAAGCTTTCTTT,CASRERQGMNTEAFF
NA,NA,TRBV15,TRBJ2-3,TGTGCCACCAGCAGAGATCTGCTGACGGGGGTCGATACGCAGTATTTT,CATSRDLLTGVDTQYF
TRBD1,few,TRBV6-4,TRBJ2-3,TGTGCCAGCAGTGGAACAGGGGGCGCAGATACGCAGTATTTT,CASSGTGGADTQYF
TRBD1,once,TRBV2,TRBJ2-6,TGTGCCAGCATTGGCCGGGACAGAGGCTCTGGGGCCAACGTCCTGACTTTC,CASIGRDRGSGANVLTF
NA,NA,TRBV29-1,TRBJ2-7,TGCAGCGGGCGGGGGCAGGGTTGGGAGCAGTACTTC,CSGRGQGWEQYF
TRBD2,NA,TRBV15,TRBJ2-2,TGTGCCACCAGCAGAGGGGGACTAGCGGCATACGGGGAGCTGTTTTTT,CATSRGGLAAYGELFF
NA,NA,TRBV15,TRBJ2-3,TGTGCCACCAGCTTACGACAGCCCACAGATACGCAGTATTTT,CATSLRQPTDTQYF
NA,NA,TRBV25-1,TRBJ1-3,TGTGCCAGCAGTGAACCCGACAGAGGAAACACCATATATTTT,CASSEPDRGNTIYF
TRBD2,NA,TRBV6-1,TRBJ2-3,TGTGCCAGCAGTGAAAAGCCGGGACTAGCAGGTAGCCCAGATACGCAGTATTTT,CASSEKPGLAGSPDTQYF